This record looks at one TCR beta chain sequence and its context. The lymph nodes were axillary draining lymph nodes from breast cancer patients. TCRdb recomputed calls from the multiplex PCR reads with MiXCR, one row per CDR3 protein. The data contain about 140,000 distinct CDR3 sequences, 20% to 25% of them singletons. The data derive from a study of breast tumors, draining lymph nodes, adjacent tissues. Germline CDR1 reads MDHEN; CDR2 reads SYDVKM. Trimming cost V 5 bases and J 8 bases; bases outside gene matches: 7. The length of the CDR3 is 14 residues. The receptor's source is a female donor with breast cancer. Some clones in this sample may be carry-over from other donors' samples. The gene calls are TRBV28 and TRBJ1-4; 8 bases are shared with TRBD1. Material: axillary lymph node tissue. The CDR3 bases are TGTGCCAGCAGTCCGCAGGGGGCGGGAGAAAAACTGTTTTTT. Amino acid sequence: CASSPQGAGEKLFF.